This TCR beta chain was obtained from a study of shared clonotypes between healthy human individuals. Overall study context: Serving as donors were a couple of women and three men, whose ages spanned 18 to 49.

A word on this clone: Its antigen is still unknown.

Study-level points and caveats: The naive CD4 repertoires of a few donors were compared, and around 5% of clonotypes were shared.

None of the donors, who were healthy HIV-negative adults, had recently had acute infections or vaccinations. Within Nashville, Tennessee resided all donors, each a Caucasian adult. The protocol was immunoSEQ multiplex PCR, while the TCRdb copy is restricted to in-frame clones and leaves out a portion. The table includes over 950,000 clones, 60% to 80% detected once. The receptor's source is a man aged 18 to 29 in good health. Some clones in this sample may be carry-over from other donors' samples. Sequencing was performed on memory CD4+ T cells from PBMCs. Subset meaning: CD45RA-negative fraction.

CDR3 protein: CASSLSRSNQPQHF. For the CDR3, the DNA is TGTGCCAGCAGCTTGTCCAGGTCCAATCAGCCCCAGCATTTT. The chain is built from TRBV7-2 and TRBJ1-5, with D hard to call. The germline V and J ends were trimmed by 3 bases and 3 bases, with 9 bases remaining between them. Germline-derived CDR1 and CDR2 are SGHTA and FQGNSA. This CDR3 is built from 14 residues.